The 2 T cell receptor beta chains listed next were all sequenced from one sample in a study of T cell responses to AZD1222 COVID-19 vaccine (dated by TCRdb to about 2021). The library was built by means of the immunoSEQ multiplex PCR assay. TCRdb stores this immuneACCESS table with in-frame sequences only. Part of the clones is absent; in the studies checked, under half of the shortfall reflects unresolved V genes, and no reason is known for the rest. The sample profile shows about 56,000 clones; 70% to 90% of them were found once. Roughly a sixth of the sample lies in the top ten. The sample's time point label, decoded: baseline before first vaccination. Sequenced here: peripheral blood, sampled on day 0 of AZD1222 vaccination. The source is an adult in good health.

The rearrangement links TRBV13 to TRBJ1-1, with 7 bases lining up with TRBD1. CDR1 and CDR2 (germline): PRHDT, FYEKMQ (reference sequence). After removal of 8 bases from V and 2 bases from J, the junction contained 2 bases not matched to a gene. CDR3 size: 12 residues. CDR3 coding DNA: TGTGCCAGCCGGACAGGCAACACTGAAGCTTTCTTT. Protein: CASRTGNTEAFF.

This clone counts as medium-sized (0.01 to 0.1%). The chain uses TRBV7-9 and TRBJ2-7; TRBD1 matches at 10 bases. CDR1 is SEHNR and CDR2 is FQNEAQ in the germline V gene (reference sequence). V gave up 1 base and J gave up 5 bases; unmatched junction bases: 11. The CDR3 has 17 amino acids. The CDR3 loop reads CASSLGWAGTGVDEQYF. Here the CDR3 DNA reads TGTGCCAGCAGCTTAGGTTGGGCCGGGACAGGGGTCGACGAGCAGTACTTC.